This T cell receptor (beta chain) appears in the sequencing data of a study of blood T cell repertoires in COVID-19. At the level of the study: Sites across the United States, Italy and Spain contributed samples from acute and convalescent COVID-19.

Per the authors' pipeline: Counts of nucleated cells, estimated from reference gene primer amplification, were obtained. Clones were sequenced by immunoSEQ multiplex PCR, and TCRdb holds only the in-frame ones, with some missing. V, J and clone size derive from that table, while D and trimming were established from the DNA sequence. The table includes roughly 20,000 clones, more than 85% detected once. The CDR3 has 16 residues. Germline CDR1 reads LGHDT; CDR2 reads YNNKEL (reference sequence). Trimming at V came to 6 bases and at J to 5 bases, leaving 15 bases not matched to a gene. The sequence was collected from a human donor in a cohort sampled during active COVID-19. The V and J genes are TRBV3-1 (or the pseudogene TRBV3-2) and TRBJ2-5, with TRBD2 matching over 7 bases. The sequencing sample was made of peripheral blood. CDR3: CASSATGGGSVETQYF. The CDR3 DNA reads TGTGCCAGCAGTGCCACTGGTGGCGGGAGTGTGGAGACCCAGTACTTC.